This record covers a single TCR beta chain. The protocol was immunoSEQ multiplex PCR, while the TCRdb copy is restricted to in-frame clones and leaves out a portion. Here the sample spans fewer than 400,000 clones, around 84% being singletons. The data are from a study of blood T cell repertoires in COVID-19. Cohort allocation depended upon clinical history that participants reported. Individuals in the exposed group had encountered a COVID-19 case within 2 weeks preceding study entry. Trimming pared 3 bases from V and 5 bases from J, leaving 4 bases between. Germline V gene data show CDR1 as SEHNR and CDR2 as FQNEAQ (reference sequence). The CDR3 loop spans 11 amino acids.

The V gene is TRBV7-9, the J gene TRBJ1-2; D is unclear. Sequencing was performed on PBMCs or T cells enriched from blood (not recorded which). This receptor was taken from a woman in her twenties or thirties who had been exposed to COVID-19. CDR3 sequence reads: CASSLEYGYTF. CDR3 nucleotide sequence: TGTGCCAGCAGCTTGGAGTATGGCTACACCTTC. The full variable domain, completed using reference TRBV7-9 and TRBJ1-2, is DTGVSQNPRHKITKRGQNVTFRCDPISEHNRLYWYRQTLGQGPEFLTYFQNEAQLEKSRLLSDRFSAERPKGSFSTLEIQRTEQGDSAMYLCASSLEYGYTFGSGTRLTVV.